This TCR beta chain was documented in a study of T cells in Graves' hyperthyroidism and ophthalmopathy. This clonotype came up many times. Germline V gene data show CDR1 as MNHEY and CDR2 as SMNVEV (reference sequence). The CDR3 sequence is 13 residues long. After removal of 4 bases from V and 10 bases from J, the junction contained 7 bases not matched to a gene. Template material for amplifying TCR beta CDR3 regions consisted of RNA transcripts. During a first-round RT-PCR of the TCR CDR3, the HTBI primer set was used. One entry per CDR3 protein, called by TCRdb with MiXCR from the multiplex PCR reads. Of around 200,000 distinct CDR3 sequences in the sample, 15% to 20% were seen once.

Material: blood. The clonotype was recovered from a man in his forties or fifties with Graves' hyperthyroidism. V gene TRBV27 combines with J gene TRBJ2-3, with TRBD1 matching 8 bases. The CDR3 spells CASSSRQGRAQYF. The CDR3 nucleotides read TGTGCCAGCAGTTCTCGACAGGGGAGAGCGCAGTATTTT.